Listed here are 31 T cell receptor beta chains from one sample, sequenced in a study of blood T cell repertoires in COVID-19. Produced via immunoSEQ multiplex PCR; TCRdb's table is partial and in-frame only. The sample holds about 280,000 clones, 85% to 90% seen once. Sequenced sample: peripheral blood. Receptors originate from a man in his forties with acute or convalescent COVID-19.

This clone was picked up a small number of times. The rearrangement uses TRBV7-2 and TRBJ1-1; no firm D call. Germline V lookup: CDR1 SGHTA, CDR2 FQGNSA. The CDR3 is made up of 14 amino acids. V was shortened by 2 bases and J by 1 base, with 8 bases between the two germline ends. CDR3 bases: TGTGCCAGCAGCTTAAACGGTCGGAACACTGAAGCTTTCTTT. It encodes CASSLNGRNTEAFF.

The gene calls are TRBV10-1 and TRBJ2-2; perhaps TRBD1 as D (6 bases). The V end was cut by 4 bases, the J end by 5 bases, with 14 bases between. Germline V lookup: CDR1 WNHNN, CDR2 SYGVQD (reference sequence). The CDR3 sequence is 15 residues long. The CDR3 DNA reads as TGCGCCAGCAGTGCGGGGCAGGGGTGGACCGGGGAGCTGTTTTTT. Encoded protein: CASSAGQGWTGELFF.

V usage is TRBV2 and J usage is TRBJ1-4; a weak D match, TRBD1 (6 bases). The germline CDR1 and CDR2 sequences are SNHLY and FYNNEI. V was cut by 6 bases and J by 8 bases, with 10 bases left in between. CDR3 length: 12 residues. This chain's CDR3 is CASSRQEEKLFF. In nucleotides, the CDR3 is TGTGCCAGCAGCCGACAGGAGGAAAAACTGTTTTTT.

This clone has a handful of counts. The chain uses TRBV2 and TRBJ1-1, with D unclear. Germline loops: CDR1 SNHLY, CDR2 FYNNEI. The CDR3 runs to 12 residues. Between the trimmed V and J ends, which lost 10 bases and 9 bases, there was a span of 18 bases. The chain's CDR3 is CATKEEFGKAFF. The CDR3, as DNA: TGTGCCACCAAGGAGGAATTTGGGAAAGCTTTCTTT. Supplemented by reference TRBV2 and TRBJ1-1, the full variable domain reads EPEVTQTPSHQVTQMGQEVILRCVPISNHLYFYWYRQILGQKVEFLVSFYNNEISEKSEIFDDQFSVERPDGSNFTLKIRSTKLEDSAMYFCATKEEFGKAFFGQGTRLTVV.

The chain couples TRBV15 to TRBJ1-5, with D perhaps matching TRBD1 (6 bases). The ends were cut back, 5 bases at V and 0 bases at J, with 11 bases in the middle. The CDR3 has 15 residues. Per the germline V gene, CDR1 is LNHNV and CDR2 is YYDKDF (reference sequence). CDR3 DNA: TGTGCCACCAGCCTAGGACAGTATAGCAATCAGCCCCAGCATTTT. As protein: CATSLGQYSNQPQHF.

The chain is built from TRBV6-5 and TRBJ1-2, with D tentatively TRBD1 (5 bases). The CDR3 covers 14 residues. The ends were cut back, 8 bases at V and 6 bases at J, with 19 bases in the middle. CDR1 and CDR2 from the germline V gene are MNHEY and SVGAGI. CDR3 region: CASLWGGGGNGYTF. For the CDR3, the DNA is TGTGCCAGCTTGTGGGGGGGAGGAGGGAATGGCTACACCTTC.

This clone was observed once. The chain joins TRBV2 to TRBJ2-3; D ambiguous. This CDR3 has 13 residues. V was trimmed by 9 bases and J by 2 bases, leaving 12 bases between them. Germline-derived CDR1 and CDR2 are SNHLY and FYNNEI. DNA of the CDR3: TGTGCCAGTTCTTCGGAGCTCACAGATACGCAGTATTTT. Amino acids: CASSSELTDTQYF.

The chain joins TRBV12-5 to TRBJ1-6; weak D call: TRBD1 (6 bases). CDR1 LGHNT and CDR2 FRNRAP come from the germline V gene. V was shortened by 1 base and J by 9 bases, with 10 bases between the two germline ends. There are 14 residues in the CDR3. CDR3 sequence reads: CASGLGGQLSPLHF. The CDR3 DNA follows: TGTGCTAGTGGTTTGGGGGGGCAGCTTTCACCCCTCCACTTT.

The chain joins TRBV5-1 to TRBJ1-6; 7 nucleotides line up with TRBD1. There are 13 residues in the CDR3. CDR1 is SGHRS and CDR2 is YFSETQ in the germline V gene. After removal of 3 bases from V and 8 bases from J, the junction contained 2 bases not matched to a gene. In nucleotides, the CDR3 is TGCGCCAGCAGCTACGGGACAGATTCACCCCTCCACTTT. Translated, it gives CASSYGTDSPLHF.

The J gene is TRBJ1-3, the V gene TRBV5-4; D remains ambiguous. The CDR3 covers 18 residues. V was clipped by 2 bases and J by 0 bases, with 18 bases between them. Per the germline V gene, CDR1 is SGHNT and CDR2 is YYREEE (reference sequence). In nucleotides, the CDR3 is TGTGCCAGCAGCTTAGGACCGACCCTCCGGGGCTCTGGAAACACCATATATTTT. Protein product: CASSLGPTLRGSGNTIYF.

The chain joins TRBV4-1 to TRBJ1-1; tentative D call: TRBD1 (5 bases). With 2 bases removed from V and 0 bases from J, the gap between germline ends came to 10 bases. CDR1 and CDR2 from the germline V gene are MGHRA and YSYEKL. The CDR3 spans 15 residues. CDR3 sequence reads: CASSQREGVNTEAFF. The CDR3 nucleotides are TGCGCCAGCAGCCAACGTGAAGGGGTGAACACTGAAGCTTTCTTT.

The genes are TRBV3-1 (or the pseudogene TRBV3-2) and TRBJ1-2; the D gene is possibly TRBD1 (5 bases). This CDR3 region has 14 residues. Germline CDR1 reads LGHDT; CDR2 reads YNNKEL (reference sequence). Trimming pared 1 base from V and 3 bases from J, leaving 9 bases between. As DNA, the CDR3 is TGTGCCAGCAGCCAAGGTCCAGGGTACTATGGCTACACCTTC. It codes for CASSQGPGYYGYTF.

This rearrangement joins TRBV27 to TRBJ2-7, with 7 bases aligning to TRBD1. With V trimmed by 6 bases and J by 0 bases, 8 bases remained unmatched. The CDR3 sequence is 15 residues long. Germline CDR1 MNHEY, CDR2 SMNVEV (reference sequence). CDR3 in DNA: TGTGCCAGCAGCAACAGGGGCCTTGGCTCCTACGAGCAGTACTTC. It translates to CASSNRGLGSYEQYF.

To note about this clone: This sample includes further DNA sequences coding for the same CDR3. J is TRBJ1-2 and V is TRBV5-1, with a possible D match to TRBD1 (5 bases). Germline values: CDR1 SGHRS, CDR2 YFSETQ. There are 14 residues in the CDR3. V gave up 3 bases and J gave up 0 bases, with 9 bases separating them. The CDR3 nucleotides are TGCGCCAGCAGCTCCGGGGGTTCTAACTATGGCTACACCTTC. Protein product: CASSSGGSNYGYTF.

This sequence joins TRBV7-2 and TRBJ2-2, with D maybe TRBD1 (6 bases). Germline CDR1 and CDR2: SGHTA and FQGNSA. V was pared by 4 bases and J by 1 base, with 10 bases between. CDR3 length equals 15 residues. The CDR3 loop is CASSWGPGNTGELFF. In nucleotides, the CDR3 is TGTGCCAGCAGCTGGGGGCCGGGGAACACCGGGGAGCTGTTTTTT.

This chain connects TRBV12-5 to TRBJ2-3; 7 nucleotides agree with TRBD2. The CDR3 is 16 residues long. Germline-derived CDR1 and CDR2 are LGHNT and FRNRAP. Trimming at V came to 7 bases and at J to 2 bases, leaving 12 bases not matched to a gene. The CDR3 DNA reads TGTGCTAGTGCCTCCGACCGGGGGGTTTACACAGATACGCAGTATTTT. The encoded protein is CASASDRGVYTDTQYF.

This clone was detected only once. CDR3 coding DNA: TGTGCCAGTAGTATAGAAGGCAGGGGATACTATGGCTACACCTTC. Residues: CASSIEGRGYYGYTF. This sequence joins TRBV19 and TRBJ1-2, with a weak D call TRBD1 (6 bases). The CDR3 extends over 15 amino acids. Trimming removed 0 bases at V and 3 bases at J, with 11 bases between. Germline V lookup: CDR1 LNHDA, CDR2 SQIVND (reference sequence).

About this clone: Sequence at one end of the junction differs from germline and may be a read error. The chain couples TRBV6-1 to TRBJ1-2; 8 nucleotides agree with TRBD1. Germline CDR1 MNHNS, CDR2 SASEGT. The CDR3 totals 16 residues. CDR3 sequence reads: CASSEDRGVDADGYTF. The CDR3 DNA is TGTGCCAGCAGCGAAGACAGGGGAGTTGACGCGGATGGCTACACCTTC.

This clone was recorded a few times. The chain combines TRBV7-2 with TRBJ1-6; a possible D gene is TRBD1 (6 bases). V shed 1 base and J shed 10 bases, with 14 bases lying between them. This CDR3 region has 15 residues. Germline V gene data show CDR1 as SGHTA and CDR2 as FQGNSA. The CDR3, as DNA: TGTGCCAGCAGCTTAGTGGGCAGGGGATGGTCACCCCTCCACTTT. Protein product: CASSLVGRGWSPLHF.

This clone turned up a few times. This chain joins TRBV11-3 and TRBJ2-5; TRBD2 might be the D (6 bases). This CDR3 contains 13 residues. V was shortened by 3 bases and J by 4 bases, with 9 bases between the two germline ends. Germline CDR1 reads SGHNT; CDR2 reads YENEEA. This CDR3 reads CASSLQGGETQYF. The CDR3 DNA sequence: TGTGCCAGCAGCTTGCAGGGAGGAGAGACCCAGTACTTC.

V usage is TRBV13 and J usage is TRBJ1-3; a weak D match, TRBD1 (6 bases). Germline V gives CDR1 PRHDT, CDR2 FYEKMQ (reference sequence). This CDR3 is built from 17 residues. V gave up 4 bases and J gave up 4 bases, with 20 bases separating them. CDR3 nucleotides: TGTGCCAGCAGCTCATCCACAGGGAATCTTTGGGGAAACACCATATATTTT. This translates into CASSSSTGNLWGNTIYF.

This chain connects TRBV28 to TRBJ1-2; a possible D gene is TRBD1 (5 bases). The CDR3 is made up of 14 amino acids. Per the germline V gene, CDR1 is MDHEN and CDR2 is SYDVKM. Trimming took off 8 bases at V and 1 base at J, with 14 bases between the two ends. The CDR3 reads CASLTGGVNYGYTF. The CDR3 nucleotides are TGTGCCAGCCTTACGGGAGGGGTTAACTATGGCTACACCTTC.

The J gene is TRBJ1-5, the V gene TRBV5-1, with D possibly matching TRBD1 (6 bases). From germline, CDR1 is SGHRS and CDR2 YFSETQ. The CDR3 contains 14 residues. Trimming removed 0 bases from V and 7 bases from J, with 11 bases in between. The CDR3 DNA sequence: TGCGCCAGCAGCTTGGTAGGGGGGGGACAGCCCCAGCATTTT. Translated: CASSLVGGGQPQHF.

This clone was picked up a small number of times. The chain is built from TRBV4-2 and TRBJ2-1; 10 bases match TRBD2. CDR1 is LGHNA, CDR2 YNFKEQ, per germline. J was trimmed by 9 bases and V by 1 base; bases with no gene match: 9. This CDR3 has 16 amino acids. CDR3 loop: CASSQVRLAGEGEQFF. CDR3 in DNA: TGTGCCAGCAGCCAAGTTCGGCTAGCGGGGGAGGGTGAGCAGTTCTTC.

The CDR3 loop reads CASSHPDYTDTQYF. The CDR3 nucleotides are TGTGCCAGCAGCCACCCGGACTACACAGATACGCAGTATTTT. V gene TRBV3-1 (or the pseudogene TRBV3-2) combines with J gene TRBJ2-3; a weak D match, TRBD2 (6 bases). Per germline, CDR1 LGHDT and CDR2 YNNKEL (reference sequence). V was cut by 3 bases and J by 2 bases, with 9 bases left in between. The CDR3 contains 14 residues.

This clone has just one count. J is TRBJ2-2 and V is TRBV19; maybe TRBD2 (6 bases). Germline CDR1 and CDR2: LNHDA and SQIVND (reference sequence). Trimming cost V 8 bases and J 0 bases, with 16 bases left between them. The CDR3 is made up of 16 amino acids. The CDR3 DNA is TGTGCCAGTCGCCCTCCGGGACTCCCGAACACCGGGGAGCTGTTTTTT. It encodes CASRPPGLPNTGELFF.

The CDR3 region is CASSVTGPDYGYTF. The CDR3 DNA reads TGTGCCAGCAGTGTAACAGGGCCGGACTATGGCTACACCTTC. The chain joins TRBV2 to TRBJ1-2; maybe TRBD1 (6 bases). Germline V lookup: CDR1 SNHLY, CDR2 FYNNEI. CDR3 length: 14 residues. Trimming stripped 4 bases from V and 3 bases from J, with 12 bases between.

The rearrangement links TRBV7-2 to TRBJ1-6, with 8 bases fitting TRBD1. Germline V gives CDR1 SGHTA, CDR2 FQGNSA. Trimming at V came to 2 bases and at J to 9 bases, leaving 6 bases not matched to a gene. This CDR3 spans 15 amino acids. The CDR3 nucleotides are TGTGCCAGCAGCTTAATGACAGGGGATATTTCACCCCTCCACTTT. Translation gives CASSLMTGDISPLHF.

This chain uses TRBV5-6 with TRBJ1-2; no reliable D call. Germline values: CDR1 SGHDT, CDR2 YYEEEE. Trimming shortened V by 6 bases and J by 0 bases, and 18 bases separated the two germline ends. This CDR3 region has 16 residues. The CDR3 coding sequence is TGTGCCAGCACCATTTTCGGACTGGGAGCTAACTATGGCTACACCTTC. Translating it yields CASTIFGLGANYGYTF.

The chain joins TRBV30 to TRBJ2-3, with 7 bases matching TRBD1. V lost 3 bases, J lost 9 bases, and 15 bases stayed unmatched. Germline CDR1 GTSNPN, CDR2 SVGIG (reference sequence). The length of the CDR3 is 15 residues. CDR3 bases: TGTGCCTGGAGCACAGACAGGGTGCCGCAGGGGACGCAGTATTTT. This sequence encodes CAWSTDRVPQGTQYF.

The J gene is TRBJ1-4, the V gene TRBV27; TRBD1 is a possible D gene (5 bases). Germline V lookup: CDR1 MNHEY, CDR2 SMNVEV (reference sequence). This CDR3 contains 19 residues. V was pared by 6 bases and J by 0 bases, with 23 bases between. As DNA, the CDR3 is TGTGCCAGCAGCTTAGGGGCAGGGAGGGATCGGACAACTAATGAAAAACTGTTTTTT. Translating it yields CASSLGAGRDRTTNEKLFF.